The clone carrying this T cell receptor beta chain was found a few times. The target antigen is unknown. The data belong to a study of post-analysis software for immune sequencing data. Study in general: In terms of disease course, relapsing-remitting, secondary progressive and progressive-relapsing multiple sclerosis were included.

V dropped 1 base and J dropped 5 bases, with 12 bases sitting between them. Per germline, CDR1 SGHVS and CDR2 FNYEAQ. The CDR3 has 15 residues. Study results and caveats: With TRBV5-6, TRBV5-1 and TRBV20-1 included, about five TRBV segments were more frequent in patients than in controls. Controls significantly exceeded multiple sclerosis patients in normalized Chao1 diversity.

Unique molecular identifiers tagged the TCR beta cDNA libraries. From roughly 1 to 10 million T cells, 400,000 to 500,000 cDNA molecules were obtained. TCRdb analysed the PCR reads with MiXCR anew, one entry per CDR3 protein. This table has about 460,000 distinct CDR3 sequences, approximately 45% appearing once. The genes are TRBV7-6 and TRBJ2-1; D could derive from TRBD1 or TRBD2 (5 bases each). Sequenced sample: blood. The TCR was taken from a girl between 5 and 17 years old with multiple sclerosis. Here the CDR3 reads CASSLEGTRHNEQFF. CDR3 coding DNA: TGTGCCAGCAGCTTAGAAGGGACCAGGCACAATGAGCAGTTCTTC.